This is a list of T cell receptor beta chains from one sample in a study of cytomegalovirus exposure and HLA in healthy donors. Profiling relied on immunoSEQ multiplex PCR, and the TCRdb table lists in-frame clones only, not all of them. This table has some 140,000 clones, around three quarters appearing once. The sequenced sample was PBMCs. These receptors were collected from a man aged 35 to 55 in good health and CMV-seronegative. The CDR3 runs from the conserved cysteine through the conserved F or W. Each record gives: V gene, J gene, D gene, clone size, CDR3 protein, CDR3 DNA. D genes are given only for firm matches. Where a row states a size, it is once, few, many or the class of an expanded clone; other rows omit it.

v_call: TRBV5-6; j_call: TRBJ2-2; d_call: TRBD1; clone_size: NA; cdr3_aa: CASSRTGDLNTGELFF; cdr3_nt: TGTGCCAGCAGCCGAACAGGGGACCTAAACACCGGGGAGCTGTTTTTT
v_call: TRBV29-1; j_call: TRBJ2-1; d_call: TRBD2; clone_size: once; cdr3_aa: CSTVVVAGGHLRYNEQFF; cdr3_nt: TGCAGCACTGTGGTAGTAGCGGGAGGTCACTTACGGTACAATGAGCAGTTCTTC
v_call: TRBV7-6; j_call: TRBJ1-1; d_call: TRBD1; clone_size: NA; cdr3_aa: CASTQTGANTEAFF; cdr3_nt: TGTGCCAGCACCCAGACAGGGGCGAACACTGAAGCTTTCTTT
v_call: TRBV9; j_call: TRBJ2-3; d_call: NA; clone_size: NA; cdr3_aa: CASSIPTGGGFRTDTQYF; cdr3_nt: TGTGCCAGCAGCATTCCGACGGGTGGGGGCTTTCGGACAGATACGCAGTATTTT
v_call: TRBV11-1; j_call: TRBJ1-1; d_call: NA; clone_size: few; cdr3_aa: CASSFEGLNTEAFF; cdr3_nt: TGTGCCAGCAGCTTCGAGGGTTTGAACACTGAAGCTTTCTTT
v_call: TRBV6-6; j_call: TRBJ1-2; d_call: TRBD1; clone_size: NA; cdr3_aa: CASSVGTGQSGYTF; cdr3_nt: TGTGCCAGCAGCGTGGGGACAGGCCAATCTGGCTACACCTTC
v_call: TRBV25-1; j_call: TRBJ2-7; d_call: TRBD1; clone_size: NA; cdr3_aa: CASSENWDRTYEQYF; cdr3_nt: TGTGCCAGCAGTGAAAACTGGGACAGAACCTACGAGCAGTACTTC
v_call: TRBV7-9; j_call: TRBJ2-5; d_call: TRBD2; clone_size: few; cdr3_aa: CASSFWDGRSQETQYF; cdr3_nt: TGTGCCAGCAGCTTTTGGGACGGGAGGTCTCAAGAGACCCAGTACTTC
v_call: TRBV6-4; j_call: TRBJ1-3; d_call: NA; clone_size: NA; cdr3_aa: CASSASLSGGFSGNTIYF; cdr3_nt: TGTGCCAGCAGTGCGTCCCTCTCGGGGGGATTCTCTGGAAACACCATATATTTT
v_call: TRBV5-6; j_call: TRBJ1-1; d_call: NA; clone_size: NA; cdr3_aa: CASSLYRTEAFF; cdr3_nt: TGTGCCAGCAGCCTTTACAGAACTGAAGCTTTCTTT
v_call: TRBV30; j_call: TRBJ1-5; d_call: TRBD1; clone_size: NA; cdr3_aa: CAWNRGMLYNQPQHF; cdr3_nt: TGTGCCTGGAACAGGGGGATGCTATACAATCAGCCCCAGCATTTT
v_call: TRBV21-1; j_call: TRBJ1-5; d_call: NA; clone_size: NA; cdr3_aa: CASSTRGTGIAQPQHF; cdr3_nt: TGTGCCAGCAGCACCCGAGGGACAGGGATCGCTCAGCCCCAGCATTTT
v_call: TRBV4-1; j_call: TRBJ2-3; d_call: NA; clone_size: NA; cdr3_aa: CASSQAGTLTTDTQYF; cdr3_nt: TGCGCCAGCAGCCAAGCCGGGACTCTAACTACAGATACGCAGTATTTT
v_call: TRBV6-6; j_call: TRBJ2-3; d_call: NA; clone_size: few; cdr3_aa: CASRRGGTARTDTQYF; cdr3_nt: TGTGCCAGCAGGCGAGGTGGGACTGCCCGCACAGATACGCAGTATTTT
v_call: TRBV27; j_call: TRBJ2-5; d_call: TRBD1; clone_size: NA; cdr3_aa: CASSPRQGGETQYF; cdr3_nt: TGTGCCAGCAGTCCGAGACAGGGTGGAGAGACCCAGTACTTC
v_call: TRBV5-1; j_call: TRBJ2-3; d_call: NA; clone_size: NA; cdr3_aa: CASSQGLSSTDTQYF; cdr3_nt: TGCGCCAGCTCACAGGGACTAAGCAGCACAGATACGCAGTATTTT
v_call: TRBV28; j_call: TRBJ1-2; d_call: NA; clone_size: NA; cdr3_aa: CASSLSVRDTGYTF; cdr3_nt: TGTGCCAGCAGTTTATCTGTCCGGGACACTGGCTACACCTTC
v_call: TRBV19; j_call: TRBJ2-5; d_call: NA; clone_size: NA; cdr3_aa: CASSRAEGETQYF; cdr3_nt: TGTGCCAGTAGTCGGGCAGAGGGTGAGACCCAGTACTTC
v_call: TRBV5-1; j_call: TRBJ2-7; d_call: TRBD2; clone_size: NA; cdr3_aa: CASSLAPSAGEFYEQYF; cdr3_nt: TGCGCCAGCAGCTTGGCCCCCTCAGCGGGAGAATTCTACGAGCAGTACTTC
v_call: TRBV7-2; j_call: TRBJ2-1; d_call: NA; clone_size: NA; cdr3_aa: CASSSFRDTLNEQFF; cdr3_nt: TGTGCCAGCAGCTCCTTTAGGGACACACTCAATGAGCAGTTCTTC
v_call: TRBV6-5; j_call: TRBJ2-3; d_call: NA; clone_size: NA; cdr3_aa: CASSSRGARDTQYF; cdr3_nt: TGTGCCAGCAGTTCTCGGGGGGCGAGGGATACGCAGTATTTT
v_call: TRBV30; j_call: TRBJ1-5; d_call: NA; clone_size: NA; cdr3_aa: CAWNQGYQPQHF; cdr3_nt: TGTGCCTGGAACCAGGGTTATCAGCCCCAGCATTTT
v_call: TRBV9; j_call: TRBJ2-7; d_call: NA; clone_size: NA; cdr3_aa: CASSVVAGLPTEQYF; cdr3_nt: TGTGCCAGCAGCGTAGTGGCAGGGTTACCCACGGAGCAGTACTTC
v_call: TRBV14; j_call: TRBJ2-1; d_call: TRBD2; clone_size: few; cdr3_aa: CASSPPAGGSNEQFF; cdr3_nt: TGTGCCAGCAGTCCTCCGGCGGGAGGTTCCAATGAGCAGTTCTTC
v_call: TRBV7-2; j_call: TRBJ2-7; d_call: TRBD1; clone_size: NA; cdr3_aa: CASSLATGGEQYF; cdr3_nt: TGTGCCAGCAGCTTAGCCACAGGGGGCGAGCAGTACTTC
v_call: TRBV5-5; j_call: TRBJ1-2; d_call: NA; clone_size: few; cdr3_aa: CASSFQGYGYTF; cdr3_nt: TGTGCCAGCAGCTTTCAGGGGTATGGCTACACCTTC
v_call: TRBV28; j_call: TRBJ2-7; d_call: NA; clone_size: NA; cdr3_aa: CASSRGYEQYF; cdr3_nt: TGTGCCAGCAGTCGAGGATACGAGCAGTACTTC
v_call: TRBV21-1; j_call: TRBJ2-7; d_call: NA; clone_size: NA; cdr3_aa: CASSKTSGGAPEQYF; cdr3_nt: TGTGCCAGCAGCAAGACTAGCGGAGGGGCCCCCGAGCAGTACTTC
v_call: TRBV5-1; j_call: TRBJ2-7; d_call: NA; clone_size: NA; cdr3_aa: CASSLTGEVYEQYF; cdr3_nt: TGCGCCAGCAGCTTGACAGGGGAGGTCTACGAGCAGTACTTC
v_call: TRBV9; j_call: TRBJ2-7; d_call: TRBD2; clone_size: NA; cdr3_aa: CASSAGIAGDYEQYF; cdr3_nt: TGTGCCAGCAGCGCAGGGATAGCGGGAGACTACGAGCAGTACTTC
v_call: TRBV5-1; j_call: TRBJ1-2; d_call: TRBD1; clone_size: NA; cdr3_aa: CASSSRTGTGDGYTF; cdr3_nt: TGCGCCAGCAGCTCTAGAACCGGGACAGGGGATGGCTACACCTTC
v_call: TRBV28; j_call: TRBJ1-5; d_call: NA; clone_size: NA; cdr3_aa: CASSLGPVGNQPQHF; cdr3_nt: TGTGCCAGCAGTTTAGGCCCCGTCGGCAATCAGCCCCAGCATTTT
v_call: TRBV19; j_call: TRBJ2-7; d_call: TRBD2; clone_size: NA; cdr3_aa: CASSMGGADSYEQYF; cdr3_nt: TGTGCCAGTAGTATGGGAGGGGCCGACTCCTACGAGCAGTACTTC
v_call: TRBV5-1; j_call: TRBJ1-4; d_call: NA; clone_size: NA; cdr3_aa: CASSLDPGSGKLFF; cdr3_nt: TGCGCCAGCAGCTTGGACCCAGGTAGCGGAAAACTGTTTTTT
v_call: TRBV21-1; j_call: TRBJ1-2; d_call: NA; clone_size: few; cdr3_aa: CASSKGQGGYGYTF; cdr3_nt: TGTGCCAGCAGCAAAGGACAGGGAGGCTATGGCTACACCTTC
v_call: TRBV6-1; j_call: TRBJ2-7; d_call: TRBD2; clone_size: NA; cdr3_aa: CASINPGTSIEEQYF; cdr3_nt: TGTGCCAGCATCAACCCCGGGACTAGCATAGAGGAGCAGTACTTC
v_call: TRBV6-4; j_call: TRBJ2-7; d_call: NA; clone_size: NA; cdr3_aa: CASSRRREYVYEQYF; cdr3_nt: TGTGCCAGCAGTCGTCGTCGGGAATACGTCTACGAGCAGTACTTC
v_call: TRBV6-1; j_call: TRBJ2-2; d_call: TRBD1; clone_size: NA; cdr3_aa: CASSEAVTGGYTGELFF; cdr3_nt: TGTGCCAGCAGTGAAGCCGTGACAGGGGGATACACCGGGGAGCTGTTTTTT
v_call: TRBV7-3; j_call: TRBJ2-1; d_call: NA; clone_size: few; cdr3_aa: CASSPTRTGEQFF; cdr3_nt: TGTGCCAGCAGCCCTACCCGGACTGGTGAGCAGTTCTTC
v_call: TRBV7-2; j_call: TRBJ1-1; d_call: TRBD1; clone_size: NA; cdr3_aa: CASSTQQTGGEAFF; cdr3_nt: TGTGCCAGCAGCACCCAACAGACAGGGGGCGAAGCTTTCTTT
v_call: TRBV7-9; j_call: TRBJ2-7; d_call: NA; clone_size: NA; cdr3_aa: CASSSAAYEQYF; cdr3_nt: TGTGCCAGCAGCTCCGCGGCCTACGAGCAGTACTTC
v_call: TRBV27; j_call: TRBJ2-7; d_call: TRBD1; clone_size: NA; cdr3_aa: CASRRTGAFSYEQYF; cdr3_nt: TGTGCCAGCAGAAGGACAGGGGCGTTCTCCTACGAGCAGTACTTC